The 31 T cell receptor beta chains listed next were all sequenced from one sample in a study of CD8 T cells in Susac syndrome. Reverse transcription of roughly 0.45 to 1 ug RNA was performed with random hexamers. From the immunoSEQ multiplex PCR reads, TCRdb called clonotypes with MiXCR, one entry per CDR3 protein. The sample contains about 150,000 distinct CDR3 sequences, 94% of which appear only once. What was sequenced was CD4+ T cells from PBMCs. The receptors were sampled from a human donor in good health.

The rearrangement joins TRBV5-5 to TRBJ1-2; D is undetermined. This CDR3 spans 13 amino acids. V was pared by 4 bases and J by 4 bases, with 11 bases between. Per germline, CDR1 SGHKS and CDR2 YYEKEE (reference sequence). The chain's CDR3 is CASSHQKVYGYTF. DNA of the CDR3: TGTGCCAGCAGCCACCAGAAGGTCTATGGCTACACCTTC.

CDR3: CATSRNRGSYNEQFF. The CDR3, as DNA: TGTGCCACCAGCAGAAACAGGGGCTCCTACAATGAGCAGTTCTTC. V and J are TRBV15 and TRBJ2-1, with 7 bases aligning to TRBD1. The CDR3 length is 15 residues. Germline V gene data show CDR1 as LNHNV and CDR2 as YYDKDF (reference sequence). The J segment lost 0 bases and the V segment lost 2 bases, leaving 1 base of the junction unmatched.

V gene TRBV12-3 or TRBV12-4 combines with J gene TRBJ2-7; 9 nucleotides match TRBD1. Losses at the gene ends were 6 bases for V and 1 base for J; bases not matched to a gene: 4. The length of the CDR3 is 14 residues. The CDR3 region is CASRKQGASYEQYF. The CDR3 DNA reads TGTGCCAGCAGGAAACAGGGGGCGTCCTACGAGCAGTACTTC.

The gene calls are TRBV7-9 and TRBJ2-1; 9 positions agree with TRBD2. Trimming at V came to 7 bases and at J to 5 bases, leaving 9 bases not matched to a gene. CDR1 is SEHNR, CDR2 FQNEAQ, per germline (reference sequence). This CDR3 comprises 15 residues. The CDR3 loop is CASIQTSGWDNEQFF. CDR3 coding DNA: TGTGCCAGCATCCAAACTAGCGGGTGGGACAATGAGCAGTTCTTC.

V usage is TRBV30 and J usage is TRBJ2-3, with D uncertain. The V and J ends lost 5 bases and 2 bases respectively, with 11 bases between them. There are 13 residues in the CDR3. The V gene's germline CDR1 is GTSNPN and CDR2 SVGIG (reference sequence). DNA of the CDR3: TGTGCCTGGGACCCCCTCTACACAGATACGCAGTATTTT. It specifies CAWDPLYTDTQYF.

The CDR3 DNA sequence: TGTGCCACCAGCAGGGAGATAAAACATGGAAATGAAAAACTGTTTTTT. It encodes CATSREIKHGNEKLFF. The rearrangement links TRBV15 to TRBJ1-4; D unresolved. Per germline, CDR1 LNHNV and CDR2 YYDKDF (reference sequence). Trimming removed 3 bases from V and 5 bases from J, with 16 bases in between. CDR3 length: 16 amino acids.

This clonotype was seen once. This sequence joins TRBV9 and TRBJ1-2, with D hard to call. CDR1 is SGDLS and CDR2 is YYNGEE in the germline V gene. The CDR3 runs 14 residues. V lost 3 bases, J lost 7 bases, and 16 bases lay in between. The CDR3 reads CASSATIAAGGYTF. DNA for the CDR3: TGTGCCAGCAGCGCAACCATCGCGGCGGGTGGCTACACCTTC.

This chain connects TRBV2 to TRBJ2-5, with TRBD1 matching over 11 bases. The ends lost 11 bases at V and 3 bases at J; junction bases unmatched: 14. Germline loops: CDR1 SNHLY, CDR2 FYNNEI. The CDR3 contains 16 residues. CDR3 protein: CASAAPGQGGKETQYF. The CDR3 nucleotides read TGTGCCTCAGCGGCCCCGGGACAGGGGGGGAAAGAGACCCAGTACTTC.

The chain carries TRBV6-6 and TRBJ2-5, with D uncertain. Trimming removed 6 bases from V and 5 bases from J, with 7 bases in between. This CDR3 contains 11 residues. Germline V CDR1 and CDR2: MNHNY, SVGAGI (reference sequence). The DNA for the CDR3 is TGTGCCAGCAGATTCGCTGAGACCCAGTACTTC. Encoded protein: CASRFAETQYF.

This clonotype was counted once. V is TRBV29-1 and J is TRBJ2-7; the match to TRBD1 covers 10 bases. Looked up from germline, CDR1 is SQVTM and CDR2 is ANQGSEA. Trimming cost V 4 bases and J 4 bases; bases outside gene matches: 4. The CDR3 has 13 amino acids. CDR3 bases: TGCAGCGTTGGGGACAGGGGATTTTACGAGCAGTACTTC. It translates to CSVGDRGFYEQYF.

The rearrangement joins TRBV6-1 to TRBJ1-4, with 7 bases fitting TRBD1. CDR3 length equals 15 residues. The V gene end was trimmed by 1 base and the J gene end by 7 bases; junction bases not matched to a gene: 6. The V gene's germline CDR1 is MNHNS and CDR2 SASEGT. The CDR3 DNA sequence: TGTGCCAGCAGTGAAGATAGGGGGCCTGGTGAAAAACTGTTTTTT. It encodes CASSEDRGPGEKLFF.

The CDR3 nucleotides are TGTGCCAGCAGTCTCTCAGGACTAGCTTATGAGGAGCTGTTTTTT. Translated, it gives CASSLSGLAYEELFF. The genes are TRBV27 and TRBJ2-2; 8 positions agree with TRBD2. The V and J ends lost 5 bases and 10 bases, in that order; junction bases with no gene match: 12. Looked up from germline, CDR1 is MNHEY and CDR2 is SMNVEV (reference sequence). The CDR3 is 15 residues long.

This clonotype was detected only once. V gene TRBV10-3 combines with J gene TRBJ1-2, with D possibly matching TRBD1 (6 bases). Germline V gene lookup returns CDR1 ENHRY and CDR2 SYGVKD. The CDR3 loop spans 16 amino acids. Trimming took 1 base from V and 6 from J, leaving 18 bases between them. The CDR3 bases are TGTGCCATCAGTGAGTGGGCCACAGGGTCTTCGGATGGCTACACCTTC. Amino acids: CAISEWATGSSDGYTF.

This chain uses TRBV25-1 with TRBJ1-1, with a weak D call TRBD1 (5 bases). The CDR3 sequence is 12 residues long. Per the germline V gene, CDR1 is MGHDK and CDR2 is SYGVNS. Between the trimmed V and J ends, which lost 1 base and 10 bases, there was a span of 10 bases. The CDR3 sequence: CASSEWGITAFF. In DNA form, the CDR3 reads TGTGCCAGCAGTGAATGGGGCATAACAGCTTTCTTT.

V gene TRBV12-3 or TRBV12-4 combines with J gene TRBJ2-7, with 7 bases fitting TRBD2. CDR3 length: 14 residues. With 5 bases clipped from V and 6 bases from J, the junction kept 10 bases outside the gene matches. The CDR3 nucleotides read TGTGCCAGCAGTCCCGGGGGGACTTCATCCGAGCAGTACTTC. Protein sequence: CASSPGGTSSEQYF.

The chain recombines TRBV12-3 or TRBV12-4 with TRBJ2-1, with D uncertain. Trimming shortened V by 3 bases and J by 12 bases, and 9 bases separated the two germline ends. The CDR3 has 11 residues. CDR3 coding DNA: TGTGCCAGCAGTTTGGGCCATGGGCAGTTCTTC. Protein sequence: CASSLGHGQFF.

DNA of the CDR3: TGTGCCAGCAGCCCCGCGTTGACGAGGGGCTACGAGCAGTACTTC. Its translation is CASSPALTRGYEQYF. V usage is TRBV7-9 and J usage is TRBJ2-7, with D possibly called TRBD1 or TRBD2 (5 bases each). The CDR3 length is 15 residues. Trimming shortened V by 5 bases and J by 3 bases, and 17 bases separated the two germline ends. In germline, CDR1 is SEHNR, CDR2 FQNEAQ (reference sequence).

CDR3 nucleotides: TGTGCCAGCAGCGCCGGGACTAGCAACGAGCAGTACTTC. Translated, it gives CASSAGTSNEQYF. This chain connects TRBV2 to TRBJ2-7; 9 bases line up with TRBD2. Germline V gene data show CDR1 as SNHLY and CDR2 as FYNNEI. The trim removed 6 bases at V and 5 bases at J, leaving 5 bases unmatched. This CDR3 region has 13 residues. The whole variable domain, remainder taken from reference TRBV2 and TRBJ2-7, is EPEVTQTPSHQVTQMGQEVILRCVPISNHLYFYWYRQILGQKVEFLVSFYNNEISEKSEIFDDQFSVERPDGSNFTLKIRSTKLEDSAMYFCASSAGTSNEQYFGPGTRLTVT.

This clonotype was detected once. The V gene is TRBV3-1, the J gene TRBJ1-2, with 12 bases aligning to TRBD1. The germline CDR1 and CDR2 sequences are LGHDT and YNNKEL (reference sequence). This CDR3 contains 15 residues. With V trimmed by 4 bases and J by 8 bases, 8 bases remained unmatched. CDR3 DNA sequence: TGTGCCAGCAGCCGATCGGGACAGGGGGCCTTCGGCTACACCTTC. Its translation is CASSRSGQGAFGYTF.

V usage is TRBV3-1 and J usage is TRBJ1-2, with TRBD1 identical over 11 bases. V was pared by 3 bases and J by 7 bases, with 4 bases of the junction left unmatched. Germline V gives CDR1 LGHDT, CDR2 YNNKEL (reference sequence). The CDR3 covers 14 residues. The CDR3 region has the DNA TGTGCCAGCAGCCATATGGACAGGGGGCCTGGCTACACCTTC. Translation gives CASSHMDRGPGYTF.

The chain combines TRBV3-1 with TRBJ2-1, with TRBD2 matching 7 bases. J gave up 4 bases and V 5 bases, and 8 bases lay outside the gene matches. Germline CDR1 reads LGHDT; CDR2 reads YNNKEL (reference sequence). The CDR3 covers 15 residues. The CDR3 nucleotides are TGTGCCAGCAGCTCCGGACTAGAGGGTTACAATGAGCAGTTCTTC. Protein product: CASSSGLEGYNEQFF.

J is TRBJ2-2 and V is TRBV2; D unclear. The germline gives CDR1 SNHLY, CDR2 FYNNEI. CDR3 size: 15 residues. Trimming shortened V by 5 bases and J by 5 bases, and 15 bases separated the two germline ends. In nucleotides, the CDR3 is TGTGCCAGCAGTCCCTTAGTGACCTCAACCGGGGAGCTGTTTTTT. Protein sequence: CASSPLVTSTGELFF.

The chain links TRBV15 to TRBJ2-3; D perhaps matches TRBD1 (6 bases). The V gene lost 3 bases and the J gene lost 4 bases, with 23 bases spanning the gap. This CDR3 is built from 18 residues. Germline CDR1 reads LNHNV; CDR2 reads YYDKDF (reference sequence). As DNA, the CDR3 is TGTGCCACCAGCAGTGACATGCAGGGGTTTGTGGTTGCAGATACGCAGTATTTT. This translates into CATSSDMQGFVVADTQYF. Full variable domain (outside the CDR3, taken from reference TRBV15 and TRBJ2-3): DAMVIQNPRYQVTQFGKPVTLSCSQTLNHNVMYWYQQKSSQAPKLLFHYYDKDFNNEADTPDNFQSRRPNTSFCFLDIRSPGLGDTAMYLCATSSDMQGFVVADTQYFGPGTRLTVL.

The chain joins TRBV30 to TRBJ1-3; TRBD1 matches 7 bases. Germline assignment: CDR1 GTSNPN and CDR2 SVGIG (reference sequence). The CDR3 spans 16 residues. V lost 2 bases and J lost 0; bases outside the gene matches: 7. The CDR3 loop reads CAWSTLGTASGNTIYF. As DNA, the CDR3 is TGTGCCTGGAGTACCCTAGGGACAGCCTCTGGAAACACCATATATTTT.

The chain links TRBV19 to TRBJ1-1; no definite D call. The CDR3 is made up of 14 amino acids. Deletions cut 4 bases from V and 3 bases from J, with 12 bases between. Germline V gives CDR1 LNHDA, CDR2 SQIVND (reference sequence). The CDR3 nucleotides are TGTGCCAGTAGTACCGATCGACACCACACTGAAGCTTTCTTT. Protein sequence: CASSTDRHHTEAFF.

The chain uses TRBV7-2 and TRBJ2-5; perhaps TRBD2 as D (5 bases). The V end lost 5 bases, the J end lost 5 bases, and 15 bases lay between the germline ends. Germline CDR1 SGHTA, CDR2 FQGNSA. There are 14 residues in the CDR3. The CDR3 protein is CASSPNTGEETQYF. CDR3 in DNA: TGTGCCAGCAGCCCAAACACTGGGGAGGAGACCCAGTACTTC.

The genes are TRBV5-6 and TRBJ1-2; D gene ambiguous. Trimming pared 2 bases from V and 8 bases from J, leaving 7 bases between. Germline CDR1 and CDR2: SGHDT and YYEEEE. This CDR3 is built from 11 residues. The DNA of the CDR3 is TGTGCCAGCAGCTTACTGGCGGGCTACACCTTC. This codes for CASSLLAGYTF.

The J gene is TRBJ2-1, the V gene TRBV18; D call uncertain. The CDR3 consists of 11 residues. CDR1 is KGHSH and CDR2 is LQKENI in the germline V gene. With 5 bases removed from V and 10 bases from J, the gap between germline ends came to 9 bases. The CDR3 DNA sequence: TGTGCCAGCTCAGTTCCCGGGGAGCAGTTCTTC. Protein: CASSVPGEQFF.

The rearrangement links TRBV23-1 to TRBJ2-5; tentative D call: TRBD1 (5 bases). TRBV23-1 is an open reading frame, and its role is uncertain. V was pared by 0 bases and J by 2 bases, with 7 bases between. The CDR3 totals 14 residues. The CDR3 sequence: CASSQSTDQETQYF. The CDR3 bases are TGCGCCAGCAGTCAATCGACAGATCAAGAGACCCAGTACTTC.

The chain is built from TRBV27 and TRBJ2-6; the D is unclear. The V end was cut by 4 bases, the J end by 4 bases, with 11 bases between. This CDR3 comprises 15 residues. Per the germline V gene, CDR1 is MNHEY and CDR2 is SMNVEV (reference sequence). The CDR3 DNA reads TGTGCCAGCAGTTCCGGCCTATTGGGGGCCAACGTCCTGACTTTC. It is translated as CASSSGLLGANVLTF.

Here the CDR3 reads CASSARDWYQETQYF. The CDR3 DNA follows: TGTGCCAGCAGCGCCCGGGACTGGTACCAAGAGACCCAGTACTTC. The chain uses TRBV11-2 and TRBJ2-5; D may be TRBD2 (6 bases). The germline V and J ends were trimmed by 5 bases and 0 bases, with 13 bases remaining between them. In germline, CDR1 is SGHAT, CDR2 FQNNGV. The CDR3 has 15 amino acids.